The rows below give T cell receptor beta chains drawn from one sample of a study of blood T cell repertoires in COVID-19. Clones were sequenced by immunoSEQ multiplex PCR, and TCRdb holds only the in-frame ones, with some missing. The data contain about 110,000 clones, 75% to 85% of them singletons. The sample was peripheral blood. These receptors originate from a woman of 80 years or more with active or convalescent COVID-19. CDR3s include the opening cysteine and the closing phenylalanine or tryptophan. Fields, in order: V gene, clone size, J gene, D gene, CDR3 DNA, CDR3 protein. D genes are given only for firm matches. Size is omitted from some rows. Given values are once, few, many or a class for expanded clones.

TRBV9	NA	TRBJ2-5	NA	TGTGCCAGCAGCGTAGCGGTAGCGGCCAGCCAAGAGACCCAGTACTTC	CASSVAVAASQETQYF
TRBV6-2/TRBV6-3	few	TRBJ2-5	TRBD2	TGTGCCAGCAGCTACTACCCTTTAGCGGGAAGCAGCAGGGACGTTCAGTACTTC	CASSYYPLAGSSRDVQYF
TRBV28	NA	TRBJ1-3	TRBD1	TGTGCCAGCAGTTTAGGGACAGGGAGGTACACCATATATTTT	CASSLGTGRYTIYF
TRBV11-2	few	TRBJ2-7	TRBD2	TGTGCCAGCAGCCAAGGGCAGGGAGGGTTCTACGAGCAGTACTTC	CASSQGQGGFYEQYF
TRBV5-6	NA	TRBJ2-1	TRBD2	TGTGCCAGCAGCTGGGGACTAGCGGCCTACAATGAGCAGTTCTTC	CASSWGLAAYNEQFF
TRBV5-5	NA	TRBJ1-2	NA	TGTGCCAGCAGCTTTGCAGGGGTGGGCTACACCTTC	CASSFAGVGYTF
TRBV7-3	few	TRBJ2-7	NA	TGTGCCAGCAGCTTTACCGGGTGGAAATCCGAGCAGTACTTC	CASSFTGWKSEQYF
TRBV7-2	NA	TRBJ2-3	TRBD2	TGTGCCAGCAGCTCTCAGCGGGAGGGGGATACGCAGTATTTT	CASSSQREGDTQYF
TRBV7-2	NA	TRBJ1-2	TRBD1	TGTGCCAGCAGCTCCTACACAGGGGGCAACTATGGCTACACCTTC	CASSSYTGGNYGYTF
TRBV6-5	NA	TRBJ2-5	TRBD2	TGTGCCAGCAGAGTAGCGGGAGGGCCGTCCGAGACCCAGTACTTC	CASRVAGGPSETQYF
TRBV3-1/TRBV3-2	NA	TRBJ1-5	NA	TGTGCCAGCAGCCTTAAAACAGGGAGTGAGCAGCCCCAGCATTTT	CASSLKTGSEQPQHF
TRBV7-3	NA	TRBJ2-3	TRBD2	TGTGCCAGCAGTTTACGACTAGCAGGGTCAGATACGCAGTATTTT	CASSLRLAGSDTQYF
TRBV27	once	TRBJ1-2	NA	TGTGCCAGCAGTCCCTGGGACATCCGGGGCTATGGCTACACCTTC	CASSPWDIRGYGYTF
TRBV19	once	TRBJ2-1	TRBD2	TGTGCCAGTAGTGGAGGACTAGCGAGCGTCTCCTACAATGAGCAGTTCTTC	CASSGGLASVSYNEQFF
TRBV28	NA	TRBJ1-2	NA	TGTGCCAGCAGTCAGTGGGTCAAGACAGGACTTGGAAATGGCTACACCTTC	CASSQWVKTGLGNGYTF
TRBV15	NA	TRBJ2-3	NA	TGTGCCACCAGCTCCCGCGGCCCTAGCGCAGATACGCAGTATTTT	CATSSRGPSADTQYF
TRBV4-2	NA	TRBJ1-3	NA	TGTGCCAGCAGCCAAGATGGCAAATCTGGAAACACCATATATTTT	CASSQDGKSGNTIYF
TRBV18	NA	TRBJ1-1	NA	TGTGCCAGCTCACCAAAAGGTATGGGGCGACAAGGAAGCACTGAAGCTTTCTTT	CASSPKGMGRQGSTEAFF
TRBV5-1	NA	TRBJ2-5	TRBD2	TGCGCCAGCAGCCTACTAGCGGGAGGGCAAGAGACCCAGTACTTC	CASSLLAGGQETQYF
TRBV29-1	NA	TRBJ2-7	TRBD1	TGCAGCGTTGGAGGCGGACAGGGGGGCTACGAGCAGTACTTC	CSVGGGQGGYEQYF
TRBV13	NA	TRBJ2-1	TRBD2	TGTGCCAGCAGCTTACTAGCGGGAGGGTCCCCCTCCTACAATGAGCAGTTCTTC	CASSLLAGGSPSYNEQFF
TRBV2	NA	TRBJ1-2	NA	TGTGCCAGCAGTGAAGGACAGAACTATGGCTACACCTTC	CASSEGQNYGYTF
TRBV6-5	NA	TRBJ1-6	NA	TGTGCCAGCAGTTACCAGTGGAGCGATTCACCCCTCCACTTT	CASSYQWSDSPLHF
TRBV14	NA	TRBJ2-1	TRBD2	TGTGCCAGCAGCCTTCCGGGACTAGCAACATACAATGAGCAGTTCTTC	CASSLPGLATYNEQFF
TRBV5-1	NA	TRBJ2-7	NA	TGCGCCAGCAGCACTCAGGACTACCTATACGAGCAGTACTTC	CASSTQDYLYEQYF
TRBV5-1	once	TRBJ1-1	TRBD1	TGCGCCAGCAGCCCTCGCGGGACAGGGGGCTCTGAAGCTTTCTTT	CASSPRGTGGSEAFF
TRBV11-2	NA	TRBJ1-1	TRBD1	TGTGCCAGCAGCAGACAGGGGAACACTGAAGCTTTCTTT	CASSRQGNTEAFF
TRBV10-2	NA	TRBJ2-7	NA	TGCGCCAGCAGTGAACGTAGCTTTTCCTACGAGCAGTACTTC	CASSERSFSYEQYF
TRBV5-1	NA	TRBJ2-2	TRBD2	TGCGCCAGCAGCTCGGGACTAGCGGGAGGGAAGGACACCGGGGAGCTGTTTTTT	CASSSGLAGGKDTGELFF
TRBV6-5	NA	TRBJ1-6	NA	TGTGCCAGCAGTCGTCGGGTCTACAATTCACCCCTCCACTTT	CASSRRVYNSPLHF
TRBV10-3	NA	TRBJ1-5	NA	TGTGCCATCAGTGGGACAGACTATAGCAATCAGCCCCAGCATTTT	CAISGTDYSNQPQHF